Listed below are T cell receptor beta chains from one sample, sequenced in a study of CD8+CD57+ T cells in acquired aplastic anemia. TCRdb used MiXCR to reprocess the reads, holding one entry per CDR3 protein. The data hold fewer than 250,000 distinct CDR3 sequences, with less than 65% observed a single time. The sequencing input was sorted CD4+, CD8+, or CD8+CD57+ T cells (not recorded which) from PBMCs. These receptors were taken from a human donor in good health, serving as a control. The CDR3 runs from the conserved cysteine through the conserved F or W. The order of the fields is clone size, D gene, J gene, V gene, CDR3 protein, CDR3 DNA. The D gene is left open where the match is weak. Size is stated for part of the rows, as once, few or many counts, or as a class when the clone is expanded.

>-|-|TRBJ1-2|TRBV6-2/TRBV6-3
CASHPPGSPNYGYTF
TGTGCCAGCCACCCTCCGGGCAGCCCTAACTATGGCTACACCTTC
>many|-|TRBJ1-2|TRBV12-3/TRBV12-4
CASSFTGHGLGGYTF
TGTGCCAGCAGTTTCACAGGGCACGGGTTGGGTGGCTACACCTTC
>many|TRBD1|TRBJ1-1|TRBV7-2
CASSSPGGTEAFF
TGTGCCAGCAGCTCCCCAGGGGGCACTGAAGCTTTCTTT
>-|-|TRBJ1-6|TRBV19
CASSFQRTGGSNSPLRF
TGTGCCAGCAGTTTTCAAAGGACGGGGGGAAGTAATTCACCCCTCCGCTTT
>-|-|TRBJ2-7|TRBV24-1
CAIRGASDFDEQYF
TGTGCCATCAGGGGGGCCTCAGACTTCGACGAGCAGTACTTC
>many|-|TRBJ1-1|TRBV9
CASSVAERGGPEAFF
TGTGCCAGCAGCGTCGCCGAGCGGGGGGGTCCTGAAGCTTTCTTT
>-|-|TRBJ2-7|TRBV7-8
CASSLAWGVSYEQYF
TGTGCCAGCAGCTTAGCGTGGGGTGTCTCCTACGAGCAGTACTTC
>-|TRBD1|TRBJ1-2|TRBV7-8
CASSHRDRGLYGYTF
TGTGCCAGCAGCCATAGGGACAGGGGCCTCTATGGCTACACCTTC
>-|-|TRBJ2-3|TRBV27
CASSSRTTDTQYF
TGTGCCAGCAGTTCGAGGACCACAGATACGCAGTATTTT
>many|-|TRBJ1-5|TRBV19
CASKRQGGNQPQHF
TGTGCCAGTAAACGGCAGGGAGGCAATCAGCCCCAGCATTTT
>many|-|TRBJ2-7|TRBV27
CASSSLRAAYEQYF
TGTGCCAGCAGCTCTCTCAGGGCCGCTTACGAGCAGTACTTC
>-|-|TRBJ2-2|TRBV20-1
CSARDSLVANTGELFF
TGCAGTGCTAGAGACAGCCTAGTAGCGAACACCGGGGAGCTGTTTTTT
>many|TRBD2|TRBJ2-5|TRBV7-7
CASSRGGRQTQYF
TGTGCTAGCAGCCGGGGCGGGAGACAGACCCAGTACTTC
>-|-|TRBJ2-4|TRBV9
CASSPGVAGNIQYF
TGTGCCAGCAGCCCGGGGGTGGCCGGAAACATTCAGTACTTC
>-|-|TRBJ1-5|TRBV20-1
CSAREGSNQPQHF
TGCAGTGCTAGGGAGGGTAGCAATCAGCCCCAGCATTTT
>-|-|TRBJ2-3|TRBV7-2
CASSADRYDTQYF
TGTGCCAGCAGCGCAGATAGGTATGATACGCAGTATTTT
>-|TRBD1|TRBJ1-3|TRBV7-8
CASSFDRGRNTIRF
TGTGCCAGCAGCTTCGACAGGGGGCGAAACACCATACGTTTT
>-|-|TRBJ2-1|TRBV7-3
CASSPIDSSYNEQFF
TGTGCCAGCAGCCCAATAGATAGCTCCTACAATGAGCAGTTCTTC
>once|TRBD1|TRBJ1-4|TRBV14
CASSHQDRVEKLFF
TGTGCCAGCAGCCACCAGGACAGGGTGGAAAAACTGTTTTTT
>-|-|TRBJ1-5|TRBV6-4
CASSERADNQPQHF
TGTGCCAGCAGTGAACGTGCAGACAATCAGCCCCAGCATTTT
>-|TRBD2|TRBJ2-1|TRBV9
CASSPSGNIYNEQFF
TGTGCCAGCAGCCCTAGCGGGAACATATACAATGAGCAGTTCTTC
>many|-|TRBJ1-6|TRBV20-1
CSASHTEGSSYNSPLHF
TGCAGTGCTAGCCATACAGAGGGGAGCTCCTATAATTCACCCCTCCACTTT
>-|-|TRBJ1-3|TRBV28
CASIWGSGNTIYF
TGTGCCAGCATTTGGGGCTCTGGAAACACCATATATTTT
>many|-|TRBJ1-2|TRBV9
CASSFNTGGGYTF
TGTGCCAGCAGCTTCAATACCGGGGGAGGCTACACCTTC
>many|-|TRBJ2-3|TRBV27
CASRTRGQLLDTQYF
TGTGCCAGCAGAACGAGGGGCCAATTGTTGGATACGCAGTATTTT
>-|-|TRBJ1-2|TRBV7-2
CASSLSGGYTF
TGTGCCAGCAGCTTATCAGGCGGCTACACCTTC
>-|TRBD1|TRBJ1-5|TRBV20-1
CSAREDREFQPQHF
TGCAGTGCTAGAGAGGACAGGGAATTTCAGCCCCAGCATTTT
>-|-|TRBJ2-1|TRBV30
CAWTDRGAYNEQFF
TGTGCCTGGACGGATAGGGGGGCATACAATGAGCAGTTCTTC
>-|TRBD2|TRBJ2-5|TRBV15
CATSRKAGGPRETQYF
TGTGCCACCAGCAGGAAAGCGGGGGGGCCCCGTGAGACCCAGTACTTC
>-|TRBD1|TRBJ2-5|TRBV7-3
CASSSTGGMGQETQYF
TGTGCCAGCAGCTCAACAGGGGGCATGGGCCAAGAGACCCAGTACTTC
>many|-|TRBJ1-6|TRBV7-2
CASSLAGGLDSPLHF
TGTGCCAGCAGCTTAGCGGGGGGGCTTGATTCACCCCTCCACTTT
>-|-|TRBJ1-1|TRBV25-1
CASSDKGGYTEAFF
TGTGCCAGCAGTGATAAAGGGGGTTACACTGAAGCTTTCTTT
>-|-|TRBJ2-2|TRBV7-6
CASSLGVYTGELFF
TGTGCCAGCAGCTTAGGGGTCTACACCGGGGAGCTGTTTTTT
>many|TRBD1|TRBJ2-7|TRBV11-1
CASSSNRGPSYEQYF
TGTGCCAGCAGCTCGAACAGGGGGCCCTCCTACGAGCAGTACTTC
>many|-|TRBJ1-1|TRBV11-2
CASSQSGYNEAFF
TGTGCCAGCAGCCAGTCCGGATACAATGAAGCTTTCTTT
>many|-|TRBJ1-3|TRBV6-1
CASSVVNSGNTIYF
TGTGCCAGCAGTGTGGTCAACTCTGGAAACACCATATATTTT
>-|TRBD1|TRBJ1-5|TRBV11-2
CASARGQGSEQPQHF
TGTGCCAGCGCCAGGGGACAGGGCAGTGAACAGCCCCAGCATTTT
>-|TRBD1|TRBJ1-2|TRBV9
CASSSRTGGDAYGYTF
TGTGCCAGCAGCTCCCGAACAGGGGGTGATGCCTATGGCTACACCTTC
>-|TRBD1|TRBJ1-5|TRBV20-1
CSARDQTGGQPQHF
TGCAGTGCTAGAGATCAGACAGGGGGTCAGCCCCAGCATTTT
>many|-|TRBJ1-1|TRBV27
CASSPGTDMNTEAFF
TGTGCCAGCAGTCCAGGGACGGACATGAACACTGAAGCTTTCTTT
>-|TRBD2|TRBJ2-1|TRBV5-1
CASSGVAGGSYNEQFF
TGCGCCAGCAGCGGAGTAGCGGGAGGGTCCTACAATGAGCAGTTCTTC
>many|TRBD1|TRBJ2-2|TRBV7-2
CASTPGGQGNTGELFF
TGTGCCAGCACCCCAGGGGGCCAGGGCAACACCGGGGAGCTGTTTTTT
>many|-|TRBJ2-5|TRBV4-3
CASSQDGQGGKQETQYF
TGCGCCAGCAGCCAAGATGGGCAGGGGGGGAAACAAGAGACCCAGTACTTC
>many|-|TRBJ1-2|TRBV4-2
CASSQPGPLYGYTF
TGTGCCAGCAGCCAACCAGGACCCCTCTATGGCTACACCTTC